The 9 T cell receptor beta chains below come from one sample, sequenced in a study of shared clonotypes between healthy human individuals. The protocol was immunoSEQ multiplex PCR, while the TCRdb copy is restricted to in-frame clones and leaves out a portion. The sample gives some 2,000,000 clones, about 95% of which show up once; 0.85% to 1.3% is in the top ten. Naive-designated CD8 cells lacked CD45RO, were positively enriched for CCR7, and omitted terminally differentiated effector memory CD45RA+ cells. Sequencing input: naive CD8+ T cells sorted from blood. The receptors come from a man younger than 35 in good health.

The chain uses TRBV2 and TRBJ2-7; maybe TRBD2 (6 bases). This CDR3 is built from 15 residues. Germline CDR1 SNHLY, CDR2 FYNNEI. V lost 1 base and J 3 bases, leaving 13 bases between the germline ends. The CDR3 region is CASSEVAGIVYEQYF. The CDR3 nucleotides are TGTGCCAGCAGTGAAGTTGCGGGGATAGTCTACGAGCAGTACTTC.

The V gene is TRBV27, the J gene TRBJ2-7; TRBD2 aligns across 7 bases. V lost 6 bases, J lost 3 bases, and 11 bases stayed unmatched. This CDR3 has 15 residues. Germline-derived CDR1 and CDR2 are MNHEY and SMNVEV (reference sequence). In DNA, the CDR3 is TGTGCCAGCAGGGACTTGGGGGGAGGGGTCTACGAGCAGTACTTC. Protein: CASRDLGGGVYEQYF.

The chain is built from TRBV27 and TRBJ2-5; TRBD2 might be the D (5 bases). The CDR3 extends over 14 amino acids. V lost 6 bases to trimming and J lost 2 bases, with 13 bases between them. The germline CDR1 and CDR2 sequences are MNHEY and SMNVEV (reference sequence). CDR3 DNA sequence: TGTGCCAGCAGCCCACTACGACTACAAGAGACCCAGTACTTC. Protein sequence: CASSPLRLQETQYF.

Turning to this clone: In the same sample, other DNA sequences code for this CDR3. This chain connects TRBV7-9 to TRBJ2-7, with D uncertain. The germline gives CDR1 SEHNR, CDR2 FQNEAQ (reference sequence). The CDR3 is 14 residues long. V lost 1 base to trimming and J lost 0 bases, with 7 bases between them. The CDR3, as DNA: TGTGCCAGCAGCTTAGTCACTGCCTCCTACGAGCAGTACTTC. This codes for CASSLVTASYEQYF.

About this clone itself: Other DNA sequences in this sample translate to the same CDR3. This chain links TRBV5-1 with TRBJ2-2; D is perhaps TRBD1 or TRBD2 (5 bases each). This CDR3 has 14 amino acids. Germline V gene sequence: CDR1 SGHRS, CDR2 YFSETQ. The V and J ends lost 5 bases and 2 bases respectively, with 10 bases between them. The CDR3 region is CASSSGTNTGELFF. In nucleotides, the CDR3 is TGCGCCAGCAGTTCCGGGACCAACACCGGGGAGCTGTTTTTT.

The chain links TRBV6-8 to TRBJ1-3; D is possibly TRBD1 (5 bases). This CDR3 has 13 amino acids. The germline V gene encodes CDR1 MNHGY and CDR2 SAAAGT. V lost 11 bases, J lost 1 base, and 12 bases lay in between. CDR3 sequence reads: CALGDRSGNTIYF. CDR3 bases: TGTGCCCTGGGGGATAGGTCTGGAAACACCATATATTTT.

This clone was seen only once. V usage is TRBV4-3 and J usage is TRBJ2-7, with D possibly TRBD1 on 6 matching bases. Deletions cut 1 base from V and 3 bases from J, with 13 bases between. The CDR3 length is 15 residues. From germline, CDR1 is LGHNA and CDR2 YSLEER. CDR3 protein: CASSQGPGHNYEQYF. CDR3 in DNA: TGCGCCAGCAGCCAAGGGCCGGGACACAACTACGAGCAGTACTTC.

To note about this clone: This sample also contains other DNA sequences that code for the same CDR3. The V and J genes are TRBV7-9 and TRBJ2-7; D remains ambiguous. Trimming removed 2 bases at V and 0 bases at J, with 5 bases between. The CDR3 runs 13 residues. Germline V gene data show CDR1 as SEHNR and CDR2 as FQNEAQ (reference sequence). For the CDR3, the DNA is TGTGCCAGCAGCTTAACGACCTCCTACGAGCAGTACTTC. Translating gives CASSLTTSYEQYF.

The chain links TRBV18 to TRBJ2-7, with D unclear. The CDR3 extends over 15 amino acids. Per germline, CDR1 KGHSH and CDR2 LQKENI. Between the trimmed V and J ends, which lost 0 bases and 2 bases, there was a span of 11 bases. The CDR3: CASSPPTAVTYEQYF. The CDR3 nucleotides read TGTGCCAGCTCACCACCTACCGCAGTAACCTACGAGCAGTACTTC.